The clone carrying this T cell receptor (delta chain) was observed a few times. TCRdb reanalysed the RT-PCR reads with CATT. Here the sample spans 3,300 or so delta-chain clones, roughly 12% being singletons. The data stem from a study of gamma-delta T cells after stem cell transplantation. There are 16 residues in the CDR3. CDR1 and CDR2 from the germline V gene are TVYSNPD and GDNSRS (reference sequence). The J segment lost 1 base and the V segment lost 4 bases, leaving 15 bases of the junction unmatched. Sample: gamma-delta T cells. The origin of this receptor is a human donor. It is not recorded whose cells these are; they may come from a transplant donor. The genes are TRDV3 and TRDJ1; 7 bases fit TRDD3. CDR3 residues: CASTGGRGIPTDKLIF. The CDR3, as DNA: TGTGCCTCTACCGGGGGGCGGGGGATCCCCACCGATAAACTCATCTTT.